A selection of T cell receptor beta chains follows, all from one sample in a study of PD-L1 blockade in urothelial cancer. Profiling relied on immunoSEQ multiplex PCR, and the TCRdb table lists in-frame clones only, not all of them. The sample carries more than 90,000 clones, around 93% recorded once. Sequencing used PBMCs, obtained around atezolizumab (anti-PD-L1) treatment. These receptors all come from a man aged 60 to 69 with urothelial cancer. The CDR3 runs from the conserved cysteine through the conserved F or W. D genes are given only for firm matches.

TRBV20-1	TRBJ2-7	NA	CSAGTSYEQYF
TRBV6-5	TRBJ2-5	TRBD2	CASSYTTSGGQETQYF
TRBV4-3	TRBJ2-1	NA	CASSQEPGESYNEQFF
TRBV7-8	TRBJ2-2	NA	CASSLARDGELFF
TRBV7-2	TRBJ1-6	NA	CASQGGNSPLHF
TRBV27	TRBJ1-1	NA	CASSLSSAVTEAFF
TRBV4-3	TRBJ1-2	TRBD1	CASSQGDPGGAGYGYTF
TRBV5-4	TRBJ1-2	TRBD1	CASSLNRGYGYTF
TRBV7-2	TRBJ1-1	NA	CASSLVGEVTEAFF
TRBV7-6	TRBJ1-2	NA	CASSLGDRGNYGYTF
TRBV7-9	TRBJ1-2	TRBD1	CASSPTGTASYGYTF
TRBV5-8	TRBJ2-2	NA	CASSLGSRGIGGYTGELFF
TRBV25-1	TRBJ1-1	TRBD1	CASSDTQGARTEAFF
TRBV6-7	TRBJ2-4	TRBD1	CASSYSLQGANCRRLAKNIQYF
TRBV2	TRBJ2-3	TRBD1	CATGQGGAERTQYF
TRBV18	TRBJ1-1	TRBD1	CASSRQGNTEAFF
TRBV5-1	TRBJ2-2	NA	CASIDGGGPDTGELFF
TRBV5-6	TRBJ1-6	TRBD1	CASSSGQGINSPLHF
TRBV7-9	TRBJ2-7	TRBD1	CASSLAGTGLYEQYF
TRBV5-1	TRBJ2-2	TRBD2	CASSLAWAGGPDTGELFF
TRBV4-1	TRBJ2-7	TRBD1	CASSTGQGYEQYF
TRBV6-5	TRBJ2-2	TRBD2	CASTLAGGRTGELFF
TRBV19	TRBJ1-3	NA	CASSNAQTYGNTIYF
TRBV19	TRBJ1-4	TRBD1	CASSRDSRNEKLFF
TRBV13	TRBJ2-7	NA	CASSSSVYYEQYF
TRBV5-4	TRBJ2-5	TRBD1	CASSRRQGGEQETQYF
TRBV4-1	TRBJ1-2	NA	CASSPGQNYGYTF
TRBV9	TRBJ2-7	NA	CASSVRQVGEQYF
TRBV9	TRBJ2-2	TRBD1	CASSGGPGTGNTGELFF
TRBV29-1	TRBJ2-1	NA	CSVEERRDNEQFF
TRBV9	TRBJ2-7	NA	CASSRPGLYEQYF
TRBV28	TRBJ2-1	TRBD2	CALGGGRERYNEQFF
TRBV6-5	TRBJ2-5	TRBD2	CASRNIAGGQETQYF
TRBV19	TRBJ1-1	NA	CASSIHGESSEAFF
TRBV6-6	TRBJ1-1	NA	CASSYSGGRGTEAFF
TRBV7-2	TRBJ2-2	TRBD2	CASSPQPSLAGAGELFF
TRBV11-2	TRBJ1-1	TRBD1	CASSGQGVGEAFF
TRBV19	TRBJ2-6	TRBD1	CASSIRDSLSGANVLTF
TRBV6-5	TRBJ2-7	TRBD2	CASSYSGASGSYEQYF
TRBV28	TRBJ1-1	NA	CASRARVISTEAFF
TRBV5-6	TRBJ1-5	TRBD1	CASSFGWQGAGQPQHF
TRBV7-2	TRBJ2-4	NA	CASSLGRGKRNIQYF
TRBV11-2	TRBJ1-1	NA	CASRWGLKSTEAFF
TRBV9	TRBJ2-3	TRBD1	CASSVAGTGFTDTQYF
TRBV5-1	TRBJ2-6	NA	CASSSLGSGANVLTF
TRBV6-7	TRBJ2-1	NA	CASSYQRQATNEQFF
TRBV5-1	TRBJ2-3	NA	CASSLAMAGEASDTQYF
TRBV19	TRBJ2-4	TRBD1	CASSSWDRENIQYF
TRBV7-2	TRBJ2-5	NA	CASSSTRETQYF
TRBV19	TRBJ2-3	TRBD2	CASSMLAGGSTDTQYF
TRBV9	TRBJ1-3	TRBD1	CASSGGQGYSGNTIYF
TRBV10-2	TRBJ2-1	TRBD2	CASSRGDSYNEQFF
TRBV7-2	TRBJ2-5	NA	CASSLVGTNQETQYF
TRBV20-1	TRBJ2-7	NA	CSVHRADEQYF
TRBV4-1	TRBJ1-1	NA	CASSQVVENTEAFF
TRBV5-4	TRBJ1-2	NA	CASSLEQALYGYTF
TRBV20-1	TRBJ2-1	TRBD2	CTPGLIHEQFF
TRBV4-3	TRBJ2-5	NA	CASAPRVGVAETQYF